This entry describes one TCR beta chain. Its target is not known. Using RNA transcripts as the source, TCR beta CDR3 regions were amplified. HTBI primers were the set used in a first-round RT-PCR of the TCR CDR3. TCRdb reanalysed the multiplex PCR reads using MiXCR and keeps one entry per CDR3 protein. The sample gives hundreds of thousands of distinct CDR3 sequences, around 15% of which show up once; about an eighth is in the top ten. CDR1 and CDR2 from the germline V gene are LNHDA and SQIVND (reference sequence). Trimming removed 9 bases from V and 2 bases from J, with 25 bases in between. CDR3 length equals 17 residues. This entry comes from a study of T cells in Graves' hyperthyroidism and ophthalmopathy. Findings and caveats of the study: Patients with ophthalmopathy were separated from those with stable hyperthyroidism by a 13 V-J model.

The sequenced sample consisted of blood. The sequence derives from a woman aged 45-59 years with Graves' ophthalmopathy. V usage is TRBV19 and J usage is TRBJ1-2, with a possible D match to TRBD1 (6 bases). The CDR3 nucleotides are TGTGCCAGCAAACCACCGGGACACGCGGAGAGGAACTATGGCTACACCTTC. Its protein is CASKPPGHAERNYGYTF.